The subject of this entry is one T cell receptor (beta chain). Measured with immunoSEQ multiplex PCR; TCRdb has only the in-frame clones, and not every one. The sample has roughly 250,000 clones; approximately 86% are singletons. The record originates from a study of blood T cell repertoires in COVID-19. Study in general: PBMCs, B-cell-depleted T cells, or T cells were the source of the cDNA or gDNA that made up the material.

The CDR3 is made up of 15 amino acids. The receptor was derived from a middle-aged woman with acute COVID-19. The rearrangement joins TRBV21-1 to TRBJ2-7; the D call TRBD1 from the table was never checked on the DNA. TRBV21-1 is noted as a pseudogene. The sequencing sample was made of PBMCs or T cells enriched from blood (not recorded which). Written as DNA, the CDR3 is TGTGCCAGCAGCTTCCGGACAGACAAGCCCTACGAGCAGTACTTC. This translates into CASSFRTDKPYEQYF.